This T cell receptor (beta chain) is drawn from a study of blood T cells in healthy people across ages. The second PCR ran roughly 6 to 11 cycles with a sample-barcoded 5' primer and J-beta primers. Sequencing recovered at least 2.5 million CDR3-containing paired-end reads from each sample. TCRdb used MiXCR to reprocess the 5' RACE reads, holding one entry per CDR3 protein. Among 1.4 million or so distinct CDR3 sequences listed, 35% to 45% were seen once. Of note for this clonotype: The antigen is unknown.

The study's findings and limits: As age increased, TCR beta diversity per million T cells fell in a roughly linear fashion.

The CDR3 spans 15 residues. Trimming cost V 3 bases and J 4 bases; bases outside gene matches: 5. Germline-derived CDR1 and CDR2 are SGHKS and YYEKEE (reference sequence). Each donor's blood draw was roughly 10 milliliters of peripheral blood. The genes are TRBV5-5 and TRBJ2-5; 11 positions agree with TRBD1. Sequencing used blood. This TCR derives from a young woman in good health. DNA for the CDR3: TGTGCCAGCAGCTGGGGGACAGGGGGTCGAGAGACCCAGTACTTC. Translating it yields CASSWGTGGRETQYF.